The 27 T cell receptor beta chains listed next were all sequenced from one sample in a study of T cells in Graves' hyperthyroidism and ophthalmopathy. RNA transcripts were the template for amplifying TCR beta CDR3 regions. RT-PCR in the first round (using the HTBI primer set) targeted the TCR CDR3. TCRdb used MiXCR to reprocess the multiplex PCR reads, holding one entry per CDR3 protein. The data hold hundreds of thousands of distinct CDR3 sequences, with roughly an eighth observed a single time. The sample was blood. These receptors came from a woman in her thirties or forties with Graves' ophthalmopathy.

This clonotype was counted many times. The chain uses TRBV20-1 and TRBJ1-1; tentative D call: TRBD1 (5 bases). This CDR3 is built from 13 residues. The germline V gene has CDR1 DFQATT and CDR2 SNEGSKA (reference sequence). The germline V and J ends were trimmed by 5 bases and 8 bases, with 18 bases remaining between them. The CDR3 region has the DNA TGCAGTGCTCTTGGCGGGGCGTGGGGCGAAGCTTTCTTT. Its protein is CSALGGAWGEAFF.

This clonotype was detected a few times. The rearrangement uses TRBV29-1 and TRBJ2-3, with D possibly called TRBD1 or TRBD2 (5 bases each). This CDR3 region has 14 residues. CDR1 SQVTM and CDR2 ANQGSEA come from the germline V gene. V was pared by 4 bases and J by 1 base, with 12 bases between. CDR3 residues: CSVARQGGTDTQYF. The DNA of the CDR3 is TGCAGCGTTGCTCGGCAGGGAGGCACAGATACGCAGTATTTT.

Many counts were recorded for this clonotype. The chain combines TRBV20-1 with TRBJ1-1; no definite D call. This CDR3 comprises 14 residues. The germline V gene encodes CDR1 DFQATT and CDR2 SNEGSKA (reference sequence). V lost 3 bases and J lost 0, with 11 bases in between. The CDR3: CSASREGLNTEAFF. As DNA, the CDR3 is TGCAGTGCTAGTCGGGAGGGTCTGAACACTGAAGCTTTCTTT.

This clonotype was seen a few times. The gene calls are TRBV28 and TRBJ2-7, with TRBD1 identical over 7 bases. V was pared by 5 bases and J by 1 base, with 11 bases of the junction left unmatched. CDR3 length: 16 residues. Germline-derived CDR1 and CDR2 are MDHEN and SYDVKM. CDR3 bases: TGTGCCAGCAGTGAAGCTAGGGGGCGAAGTTCCTACGAGCAGTACTTC. Translation gives CASSEARGRSSYEQYF.

This clonotype was observed a handful of times. This rearrangement joins TRBV11-2 to TRBJ2-1; D gene ambiguous. In germline, CDR1 is SGHAT, CDR2 FQNNGV. Between the trimmed V and J ends, which lost 3 bases and 2 bases, there was a span of 11 bases. This CDR3 spans 15 amino acids. The CDR3 sequence: CASSLLVTTYNEQFF. The DNA for the CDR3 is TGTGCCAGCAGCTTGTTAGTAACCACCTACAATGAGCAGTTCTTC.

This clonotype was picked up many times. V gene TRBV4-1 combines with J gene TRBJ1-2; possible D gene TRBD1, 6 bases. The V end lost 5 bases, the J end lost 7 bases, and 14 bases lay between the germline ends. From germline, CDR1 is MGHRA and CDR2 YSYEKL. The CDR3 has 13 residues. The CDR3 DNA sequence: TGCGCCAGCAGCGGACAGCTAGATGGTGGCTACACCTTC. This gives the protein CASSGQLDGGYTF.

This clonotype came up many times. This chain connects TRBV6-1 to TRBJ2-7; a weak D match, TRBD1 (5 bases). V was cut by 7 bases and J by 2 bases, with 12 bases left in between. This CDR3 has 13 residues. The germline gives CDR1 MNHNS, CDR2 SASEGT. CDR3 coding DNA: TGTGCCAGCACCAGGGCGGCACCCTACGAGCAGTACTTC. Amino acid sequence: CASTRAAPYEQYF.

A few counts support this clonotype. The V and J genes are TRBV3-1 and TRBJ1-4, with a possible D match to TRBD1 (5 bases). This CDR3 is 14 amino acids long. Germline V gives CDR1 LGHDT, CDR2 YNNKEL (reference sequence). V was pared by 1 base and J by 8 bases, with 11 bases between. The CDR3, as DNA: TGTGCCAGCAGCCAAGGGATAGGGGTCGAAAAACTGTTTTTT. Residues: CASSQGIGVEKLFF.

This clonotype was recorded many times. This chain uses TRBV7-6 with TRBJ2-1; D possibly uses TRBD1 or TRBD2 (5 bases each). This CDR3 comprises 16 residues. Germline CDR1 and CDR2: SGHVS and FNYEAQ. Trimming took off 5 bases at V and 5 bases at J, with 19 bases between the two ends. The CDR3 region has the DNA TGTGCCAGCAGCCTAACGCCGAGGGACCTGGACAATGAGCAGTTCTTC. Translated: CASSLTPRDLDNEQFF. The complete variable domain, with remaining parts taken from reference TRBV7-6 and TRBJ2-1, reads GAGVSQSPRYKVTKRGQDVALRCDPISGHVSLYWYRQALGQGPEFLTYFNYEAQQDKSGLPNDRFSAERPEGSISTLTIQRTEQRDSAMYRCASSLTPRDLDNEQFFGPGTRLTVL.

In its sample, this clonotype was seen many times. This chain links TRBV2 with TRBJ1-2; D may be TRBD1 (6 bases). Germline V gene sequence: CDR1 SNHLY, CDR2 FYNNEI. V lost 3 bases and J 2 bases, leaving 13 bases between the germline ends. CDR3 length: 15 amino acids. CDR3 nucleotide sequence: TGTGCCAGCAGTGACCGGACAGAGAAAAACTATGGCTACACCTTC. Translation: CASSDRTEKNYGYTF.

This clonotype was observed a few times. The rearrangement uses TRBV19 and TRBJ2-3; no firm D call. Germline V gene lookup returns CDR1 LNHDA and CDR2 SQIVND (reference sequence). The V end lost 4 bases, the J end lost 2 bases, and 7 bases lay between the germline ends. This CDR3 contains 13 residues. The CDR3 protein is CASSTLPTDTQYF. DNA for the CDR3: TGTGCCAGTAGTACTCTACCCACAGATACGCAGTATTTT. Supplemented by reference TRBV19 and TRBJ2-3, the full variable domain reads DGGITQSPKYLFRKEGQNVTLSCEQNLNHDAMYWYRQDPGQGLRLIYYSQIVNDFQKGDIAEGYSVSREKKESFPLTVTSAQKNPTAFYLCASSTLPTDTQYFGPGTRLTVL.

This clonotype was counted ten times or more. The genes are TRBV5-1 and TRBJ2-1; 11 bases map to TRBD1. Germline CDR1 is SGHRS and CDR2 is YFSETQ. There are 16 residues in the CDR3. Trimming at V came to 2 bases and at J to 8 bases, leaving 9 bases not matched to a gene. CDR3: CASSFSPGQGGHEQFF. DNA of the CDR3: TGCGCCAGCAGCTTTTCTCCGGGACAGGGGGGCCATGAGCAGTTCTTC. The entire variable domain, with the rest obtained from reference TRBV5-1 and TRBJ2-1, is as follows: KAGVTQTPRYLIKTRGQQVTLSCSPISGHRSVSWYQQTPGQGLQFLFEYFSETQRNKGNFPGRFSGRQFSNSRSEMNVSTLELGDSALYLCASSFSPGQGGHEQFFGPGTRLTVL.

On this clonotype: A much larger clone sits a single nucleotide away, making a read error possible. This sequence joins TRBV20-1 and TRBJ2-6; either TRBD1 or TRBD2 may fit D (5 bases each). This CDR3 has 11 residues. The V gene's germline CDR1 is DFQATT and CDR2 SNEGSKA (reference sequence). The CDR3 loop reads CSAGGANVLAF. CDR3 DNA sequence: TGCAGTGCTGGGGGAGCCAACGTCCTGGCTTTC.

This clonotype was seen at least ten times. The chain uses TRBV7-9 and TRBJ2-7; D might be TRBD1 or TRBD2, each matching 5 bases. The CDR3 runs to 15 residues. Trimming took off 4 bases at V and 2 bases at J, with 15 bases between the two ends. Germline V gene lookup returns CDR1 SEHNR and CDR2 FQNEAQ (reference sequence). The CDR3 here is CASSSPQGPPYEQYF. Here the CDR3 DNA reads TGTGCCAGCAGCTCCCCTCAGGGACCACCCTACGAGCAGTACTTC.

This clonotype has at least ten counts. V usage is TRBV2 and J usage is TRBJ2-7; possibly TRBD1 for D (6 bases). Trimming removed 6 bases from V and 7 bases from J, with 13 bases in between. From germline, CDR1 is SNHLY and CDR2 FYNNEI. The CDR3 runs 12 residues. DNA for the CDR3: TGTGCCAGCAGGTACAGGGCCGAAGAGCAGTACTTC. Its protein is CASRYRAEEQYF.

This clonotype was recorded at least ten times. This chain uses TRBV10-3 with TRBJ2-1, with 7 bases matching TRBD1. This CDR3 has 12 residues. Germline V CDR1 and CDR2: ENHRY, SYGVKD. J lost 5 bases, V lost 8 bases, and 3 bases had no gene match. CDR3 DNA sequence: TGTGCCATCGAGGGGGCCGACAATGAGCAGTTCTTC. Translated, it gives CAIEGADNEQFF.

This clonotype was picked up many times. The gene calls are TRBV20-1 and TRBJ2-1, with D perhaps matching TRBD2 (5 bases). V lost 2 bases to trimming and J lost 8 bases, with 19 bases between them. Germline V gene sequence: CDR1 DFQATT, CDR2 SNEGSKA (reference sequence). The CDR3 contains 15 residues. CDR3 nucleotide sequence: TGCAGTGCTAGAACGCGACGGGAACCGCCATATGAGCAGTTCTTC. Protein: CSARTRREPPYEQFF.

This clonotype was seen a handful of times. The chain uses TRBV5-6 and TRBJ1-1; unclear D gene. This CDR3 comprises 13 residues. Germline CDR1 SGHDT, CDR2 YYEEEE. The V gene lost 4 bases and the J gene lost 6 bases, with 13 bases spanning the gap. The CDR3: CASSHDRWAEAFF. The DNA for the CDR3 is TGTGCCAGCAGCCACGACCGGTGGGCTGAAGCTTTCTTT.

The rearrangement uses TRBV7-6 and TRBJ1-5; D gene ambiguous. Germline V lookup: CDR1 SGHVS, CDR2 FNYEAQ. The CDR3 spans 13 residues. Trimming took 4 bases from V and 5 from J, leaving 9 bases between them. Written as DNA, the CDR3 is TGTGCCAGCAGCTCCGGGGAGGATCAGCCCCAGCATTTT. Its protein product is CASSSGEDQPQHF.

The V gene is TRBV20-1, the J gene TRBJ2-7; no reliable D call. This CDR3 is built from 14 residues. The V gene's germline CDR1 is DFQATT and CDR2 SNEGSKA (reference sequence). V lost 6 bases, J lost 2 bases, and 17 bases lay in between. The CDR3 protein is CSALRHGFPYEQYF. As DNA, the CDR3 is TGCAGTGCCCTTCGCCATGGTTTCCCCTACGAGCAGTACTTC.

The chain couples TRBV3-1 to TRBJ2-1, with TRBD2 identical over 15 bases. The CDR3 totals 17 residues. J lost 7 bases, V lost 4 bases, and 8 bases had no gene match. Germline V gene data show CDR1 as LGHDT and CDR2 as YNNKEL (reference sequence). This chain's CDR3 is CASSRGTSGGFMNEQFF. CDR3 DNA: TGTGCCAGCAGCCGAGGGACTAGCGGGGGGTTTATGAATGAGCAGTTCTTC.

This clonotype was found many times. The chain links TRBV9 to TRBJ2-7; 8 nucleotides line up with TRBD1. Trimming removed 3 bases from V and 6 bases from J; junction bases left unmatched: 8. The V gene's germline CDR1 is SGDLS and CDR2 YYNGEE. The CDR3 spans 14 residues. CDR3 in amino acids: CASSAGQGSAEQYF. The DNA of the CDR3 is TGTGCCAGCAGCGCCGGACAGGGCTCCGCCGAGCAGTACTTC.

V and J are TRBV18 and TRBJ2-7; the D is unclear. V dropped 5 bases and J dropped 4 bases, with 9 bases sitting between them. Germline lookup yields CDR1 KGHSH and CDR2 LQKENI. The CDR3 totals 12 residues. CDR3: CASSGYSYEQYF. The CDR3 coding sequence is TGTGCCAGCTCAGGGTACTCTTACGAGCAGTACTTC.

This sequence joins TRBV20-1 and TRBJ2-1; D gene ambiguous. CDR3 length: 13 residues. Trimming shortened V by 0 bases and J by 5 bases, and 8 bases separated the two germline ends. Germline V lookup: CDR1 DFQATT, CDR2 SNEGSKA (reference sequence). CDR3 residues: CSARDRRNNEQFF. CDR3 coding DNA: TGCAGTGCTAGAGACAGAAGAAACAATGAGCAGTTCTTC.

This chain joins TRBV7-9 and TRBJ2-5, with 9 bases that match TRBD2. The V gene end was trimmed by 3 bases and the J gene end by 5 bases; junction bases not matched to a gene: 7. CDR3 length equals 15 residues. Germline CDR1 is SEHNR and CDR2 is FQNEAQ (reference sequence). The CDR3 region has the DNA TGTGCCAGCAGCTTTCTTAGCGGGAGAGTGGAGACCCAGTACTTC. Translating it yields CASSFLSGRVETQYF. Variable domain in full (rest from reference TRBV7-9 and TRBJ2-5): DTGVSQNPRHKITKRGQNVTFRCDPISEHNRLYWYRQTLGQGPEFLTYFQNEAQLEKSRLLSDRFSAERPKGSFSTLEIQRTEQGDSAMYLCASSFLSGRVETQYFGPGTRLLVL.

The chain joins TRBV6-1 to TRBJ1-4; 8 positions agree with TRBD1. The CDR3 runs to 18 residues. The J segment lost 0 bases and the V segment lost 6 bases, leaving 12 bases of the junction unmatched. Germline CDR1 is MNHNS and CDR2 is SASEGT. In DNA form, the CDR3 reads TGTGCCAGCAGGACGAGGGACAGGTCCTCTACAACTAATGAAAAACTGTTTTTT. This encodes CASRTRDRSSTTNEKLFF.

This clonotype occurred many times. As DNA, the CDR3 is TGTGCCAGCAGTACCAGCGGGTCGGCCTCCTACGAGCAGTACTTC. It translates to CASSTSGSASYEQYF. This chain links TRBV3-1 with TRBJ2-7; TRBD2 is a possible D gene (6 bases). The germline V gene has CDR1 LGHDT and CDR2 YNNKEL (reference sequence). V was shortened by 6 bases and J by 0 bases, with 15 bases between the two germline ends. CDR3 size: 15 residues.